The 25 T cell receptor beta chains below come from one sample, sequenced in a study of blood T cell repertoires in COVID-19. Sequencing was performed with immunoSEQ multiplex PCR; in TCRdb, only in-frame clones are kept and a portion is missing. The sample lists roughly 100,000 clones, roughly four fifths occurring once. Sequenced: peripheral blood. The source of these receptors is a man aged 55 to 70 with acute or convalescent COVID-19.

This clone was seen just once. The genes are TRBV24-1 and TRBJ2-1; D perhaps matches TRBD2 (7 bases). CDR1 is KGHDR, CDR2 SFDVKD, per germline. CDR3 length: 16 residues. Trimming removed 2 bases from V and 4 bases from J, with 14 bases in between. CDR3 loop: CATSDSSRGGYNEQFF. DNA for the CDR3: TGTGCCACCAGTGATTCGAGCAGGGGAGGGTACAATGAGCAGTTCTTC.

This clone was observed a single time. This chain links TRBV5-5 with TRBJ2-3; no clear D gene. The CDR3 length is 15 residues. V lost 1 base and J lost 4, with 13 bases in between. The V gene's germline CDR1 is SGHKS and CDR2 YYEKEE (reference sequence). CDR3 residues: CASSLIESVPDTQYF. In DNA, the CDR3 is TGTGCCAGCAGCTTGATCGAGTCGGTCCCAGATACGCAGTATTTT.

CDR3 sequence: CASSYSSSSGTITYEQYF. DNA of the CDR3: TGTGCCAGCAGTTACTCGTCCTCCAGCGGGACAATCACCTACGAGCAGTACTTC. V is TRBV6-2 or TRBV6-3 and J is TRBJ2-7; D may be TRBD2 (7 bases). The germline V and J ends were trimmed by 0 bases and 2 bases, with 20 bases remaining between them. CDR1 is MNHEY and CDR2 is SVGEGT in the germline V gene. This CDR3 spans 18 amino acids.

V is TRBV29-1 and J is TRBJ2-5; 8 bases fit TRBD1. From germline, CDR1 is SQVTM and CDR2 ANQGSEA. The CDR3 spans 13 residues. Germline trimming cut 3 bases from V and 5 bases from J; bases unmatched to any gene: 5. CDR3 protein: CSVDRGRGETQYF. The DNA of the CDR3 is TGCAGCGTTGACAGGGGGCGCGGGGAGACCCAGTACTTC.

This chain links TRBV29-1 with TRBJ2-2; TRBD2 aligns across 11 bases. V lost 6 bases and J lost 5; bases outside the gene matches: 8. The germline CDR1 and CDR2 sequences are SQVTM and ANQGSEA. This CDR3 has 15 residues. CDR3 residues: CSVGGASGRTGELFF. In DNA, the CDR3 is TGCAGCGTCGGAGGGGCTAGCGGGAGGACCGGGGAGCTGTTTTTT.

V gene TRBV18 combines with J gene TRBJ1-6; no firm D call. The CDR3 has 15 amino acids. Germline values: CDR1 KGHSH, CDR2 LQKENI. Trimming removed 3 bases at V and 7 bases at J, with 13 bases between. Here the CDR3 reads CASSPYNPPNSPLHF. The CDR3 region has the DNA TGTGCCAGCTCACCTTACAATCCGCCGAATTCACCCCTCCACTTT.

The chain links TRBV7-3 to TRBJ2-3, with 9 bases aligning to TRBD1. This CDR3 has 15 amino acids. CDR1 is SGHTA, CDR2 FQGTGA, per germline. V trimming: 2 bases; J trimming: 1 base; junction bases outside the gene matches: 1. The CDR3 protein is CASSLRTGGTDTQYF. CDR3 sequence (DNA): TGTGCCAGCAGCTTACGGACAGGGGGCACAGATACGCAGTATTTT.

The chain links TRBV6-5 to TRBJ2-7; 12 bases line up with TRBD2. The CDR3 extends over 14 amino acids. V trimming: 7 bases; J trimming: 0 bases; junction bases outside the gene matches: 1. Germline CDR1 MNHEY, CDR2 SVGAGI. In nucleotides, the CDR3 is TGTGCCAGCACTAGCGGGGGGGGCTCCTACGAGCAGTACTTC. This translates into CASTSGGGSYEQYF.

The J gene is TRBJ1-1, the V gene TRBV7-9; 8 bases map to TRBD1. V dropped 5 bases and J dropped 10; count of bases not matched to a gene: 9. The CDR3 runs to 13 residues. Germline values: CDR1 SEHNR, CDR2 FQNEAQ (reference sequence). CDR3 sequence reads: CASSIYRGETAFF. The DNA of the CDR3 is TGTGCCAGCAGCATTTACAGGGGGGAGACAGCTTTCTTT.

The V and J genes are TRBV29-1 and TRBJ2-3, with D possibly matching TRBD1 (6 bases). V lost 6 bases, J lost 5 bases, and 18 bases lay in between. The germline CDR1 and CDR2 sequences are SQVTM and ANQGSEA. This CDR3 region has 14 residues. Written as DNA, the CDR3 is TGCAGCGTGGGGCCTCAGGGGAACATAGATACGCAGTATTTT. Its protein is CSVGPQGNIDTQYF.

The chain is built from TRBV5-1 and TRBJ1-1, with 10 bases identical to TRBD1. This CDR3 has 14 amino acids. Per the germline V gene, CDR1 is SGHRS and CDR2 is YFSETQ. Trimming cost V 3 bases and J 7 bases; bases outside gene matches: 6. CDR3 bases: TGCGCCAGCAGCTCGATAGGACAGGGGGGTGAAGCTTTCTTT. It specifies CASSSIGQGGEAFF.

The chain carries TRBV7-9 and TRBJ1-2; 7 bases agree with TRBD1. Per the germline V gene, CDR1 is SEHNR and CDR2 is FQNEAQ (reference sequence). This CDR3 comprises 13 residues. The junction had 1 base not matched to a gene; V was cut back by 4 bases and J by 2 bases. The CDR3 is CASSSGQNYGYTF. The CDR3 DNA reads as TGTGCCAGCAGCTCGGGACAGAACTATGGCTACACCTTC.

V gene TRBV29-1 combines with J gene TRBJ1-1; D uncertain. The CDR3 has 12 amino acids. Germline V gene lookup returns CDR1 SQVTM and CDR2 ANQGSEA. The V and J ends lost 4 bases and 0 bases respectively, with 6 bases between them. The CDR3 loop is CSVGLMNTEAFF. DNA of the CDR3: TGCAGCGTTGGACTAATGAACACTGAAGCTTTCTTT.

This chain links TRBV11-3 with TRBJ1-2; D may be TRBD1 (5 bases). The V and J ends lost 2 bases and 2 bases respectively, with 9 bases between them. Germline V gives CDR1 SGHNT, CDR2 YENEEA. The CDR3 runs to 14 residues. The CDR3 spells CASSLQGGNYGYTF. The DNA of the CDR3 is TGTGCCAGCAGCTTACAGGGCGGAAACTATGGCTACACCTTC.

The chain has TRBV3-1 (or the pseudogene TRBV3-2) and TRBJ2-1; D is uncertain. The CDR3 length is 12 residues. V lost 1 base, J lost 15 bases, and 13 bases lay in between. CDR1 LGHDT and CDR2 YNNKEL come from the germline V gene (reference sequence). CDR3 loop: CASSQAMSRTFF. Here the CDR3 DNA reads TGTGCCAGCAGCCAAGCTATGAGTCGTACGTTCTTC.

The chain joins TRBV7-3 to TRBJ2-5, with TRBD1 identical over 9 bases. Germline assignment: CDR1 SGHTA and CDR2 FQGTGA. Trimming cost V 6 bases and J 3 bases; bases outside gene matches: 2. There are 13 residues in the CDR3. The CDR3 loop reads CASRGQGEETQYF. Here the CDR3 DNA reads TGTGCCAGCAGGGGACAGGGCGAAGAGACCCAGTACTTC.

The table lists this clone with a few counts. This chain uses TRBV30 with TRBJ2-7; TRBD1 matches at 8 bases. The CDR3 loop spans 14 amino acids. The germline V gene encodes CDR1 GTSNPN and CDR2 SVGIG (reference sequence). The ends lost 0 bases at V and 6 bases at J; junction bases unmatched: 7. CDR3 nucleotides: TGTGCCTGGAGTGTATCCCACACAGGGGGCGAGCAGTACTTC. Translation: CAWSVSHTGGEQYF.

The chain combines TRBV30 with TRBJ2-7; TRBD1 matches at 8 bases. The CDR3 runs 14 residues. Trimming at V came to 3 bases and at J to 4 bases, leaving 8 bases not matched to a gene. The V gene's germline CDR1 is GTSNPN and CDR2 SVGIG (reference sequence). The CDR3 reads CAWRDTGGRYEQYF. The DNA for the CDR3 is TGTGCCTGGAGGGATACAGGGGGACGATACGAGCAGTACTTC.

The V and J genes are TRBV28 and TRBJ1-4; TRBD1 agrees at 8 bases. This CDR3 is 14 amino acids long. Trimming removed 5 bases from V and 7 bases from J; junction bases left unmatched: 6. CDR1 MDHEN and CDR2 SYDVKM come from the germline V gene. DNA for the CDR3: TGTGCCAGCAGTATCACAGGGGGTGGTGAAAAACTGTTTTTT. This sequence encodes CASSITGGGEKLFF.

This clone was recorded once. This sequence joins TRBV7-2 and TRBJ1-3; D call uncertain. There are 14 residues in the CDR3. From germline, CDR1 is SGHTA and CDR2 FQGNSA. The V end was cut by 5 bases, the J end by 2 bases, with 10 bases between. Here the CDR3 reads CASSKDNPGNTIYF. The CDR3 nucleotides are TGTGCCAGCAGCAAAGACAACCCTGGAAACACCATATATTTT.

The chain is built from TRBV25-1 and TRBJ2-4; 8 nucleotides agree with TRBD2. CDR3 length: 18 amino acids. Germline-derived CDR1 and CDR2 are MGHDK and SYGVNS. Germline trimming cut 1 base from V and 3 bases from J; bases unmatched to any gene: 11. The CDR3 nucleotides are TGTGCCAGCAGTGAATTAGGACCGGGGGGGGCGGGCAAAAACATTCAGTACTTC. Its translation is CASSELGPGGAGKNIQYF.

The chain employs TRBV11-2 and TRBJ1-1; TRBD1 aligns across 7 bases. V was clipped by 7 bases and J by 6 bases; unmatched bases: 11. This CDR3 has 14 amino acids. Germline values: CDR1 SGHAT, CDR2 FQNNGV. The CDR3 here is CASTNRGYLSEAFF. The CDR3 nucleotides are TGTGCCAGCACCAACAGGGGTTATTTGTCTGAAGCTTTCTTT.

V is TRBV5-1 and J is TRBJ1-6; D not resolved. Germline V lookup: CDR1 SGHRS, CDR2 YFSETQ. The length of the CDR3 is 15 residues. V was trimmed by 0 bases and J by 6 bases, leaving 10 bases between them. The CDR3 sequence is CASSLESGVNSPLHF. The CDR3 region has the DNA TGCGCCAGCAGCTTGGAGTCCGGGGTTAATTCACCCCTCCACTTT.

This clone was recorded once. This chain joins TRBV5-6 and TRBJ2-7; 15 bases agree with TRBD2. The CDR3 spans 16 residues. Trimming at V came to 2 bases and at J to 6 bases, leaving 6 bases not matched to a gene. Germline lookup yields CDR1 SGHDT and CDR2 YYEEEE. As DNA, the CDR3 is TGTGCCAGCAGCTTAATAAGGACTAGCGGGAGGGGCGAGCAGTACTTC. It specifies CASSLIRTSGRGEQYF.

This chain links TRBV9 with TRBJ2-1, with 12 bases matching TRBD2. CDR1 is SGDLS, CDR2 YYNGEE, per germline. CDR3 length: 16 amino acids. V trimming: 0 bases; J trimming: 4 bases; junction bases outside the gene matches: 2. CDR3 loop: CASSVGLAGEYNEQFF. The CDR3 DNA reads as TGTGCCAGCAGCGTAGGACTAGCGGGGGAGTACAATGAGCAGTTCTTC.